The 9 T cell receptor beta chains listed next were all sequenced from one sample in a study. Tregs were sorted as CD4+CD25+CD127-/low cells. TCRdb passed the 5' RACE reads through MiXCR, listing each CDR3 protein once. The data show approximately 58,000 distinct CDR3 sequences, less than 30% seen once. The sample comprised tumor-infiltrating Tregs sorted from the breast tumor. These receptors all come from a female donor with breast cancer.

This clonotype has a handful of counts. This chain's CDR3 is CASSALQGDTDTQYF. DNA of the CDR3: TGCGCCAGCAGCGCGCTACAAGGGGACACAGATACGCAGTATTTT. The chain uses TRBV5-1 and TRBJ2-3, with a possible D match to TRBD1 (5 bases). Germline V gene lookup returns CDR1 SGHRS and CDR2 YFSETQ. Between the trimmed V and J ends, which lost 4 bases and 2 bases, there was a span of 14 bases. This CDR3 spans 15 amino acids. The full variable domain, with the rest looked up from reference TRBV5-1 and TRBJ2-3, is KAGVTQTPRYLIKTRGQQVTLSCSPISGHRSVSWYQQTPGQGLQFLFEYFSETQRNKGNFPGRFSGRQFSNSRSEMNVSTLELGDSALYLCASSALQGDTDTQYFGPGTRLTVL.

V and J are TRBV7-2 and TRBJ1-2; 10 bases are a match to TRBD1. The V and J ends lost 3 bases and 5 bases, in that order; junction bases with no gene match: 9. The germline V gene encodes CDR1 SGHTA and CDR2 FQGNSA. The CDR3 extends over 16 amino acids. The CDR3 loop is CASSFRDRGYEYGYTF. CDR3 DNA sequence: TGTGCCAGCAGCTTCCGGGACAGGGGTTATGAATATGGCTACACCTTC.

This clonotype was detected only a few times. The V and J genes are TRBV28 and TRBJ1-2; 8 bases line up with TRBD1. Germline V gene data show CDR1 as MDHEN and CDR2 as SYDVKM. The CDR3 is 15 amino acids. The ends lost 2 bases at V and 5 bases at J; junction bases unmatched: 7. CDR3 bases: TGTGCCAGCAGTTTACCAGGGGGCGCGGGGTATGGCTACACCTTC. Translating it yields CASSLPGGAGYGYTF.

The chain carries TRBV3-1 and TRBJ2-2; TRBD1 agrees at 9 bases. The trim removed 5 bases at V and 3 bases at J, leaving 7 bases unmatched. CDR3 length: 16 residues. CDR1 is LGHDT, CDR2 YNNKEL, per germline (reference sequence). As DNA, the CDR3 is TGTGCCAGCAGCTATCCGGGACAGGGAGACACCGGGGAGCTGTTTTTT. Translated, it gives CASSYPGQGDTGELFF. Looking up the rest from reference TRBV3-1 and TRBJ2-2 gives the full variable domain: DTAVSQTPKYLVTQMGNDKSIKCEQNLGHDTMYWYKQDSKKFLKIMFSYNNKELIINETVPNRFSPKSPDKAHLNLHINSLELGDSAVYFCASSYPGQGDTGELFFGEGSRLTVL.

This clonotype was found a few times. This chain links TRBV7-2 with TRBJ1-2; D is ambiguous. Germline assignment: CDR1 SGHTA and CDR2 FQGNSA. Trimming took 5 bases from V and 4 from J, leaving 14 bases between them. The CDR3 has 14 residues. CDR3 region: CASSLGGGGYGYTF. The DNA for the CDR3 is TGTGCCAGCAGCCTGGGTGGTGGCGGCTATGGCTACACCTTC.

Only a few counts were recorded for this clonotype. The chain uses TRBV20-1 and TRBJ1-1; D gene unclear. The V end was cut by 3 bases, the J end by 0 bases, with 14 bases between. Germline V gives CDR1 DFQATT, CDR2 SNEGSKA (reference sequence). The CDR3 loop spans 15 amino acids. CDR3 amino acids: CSASSALGLNTEAFF. The CDR3 region has the DNA TGCAGTGCTAGTAGCGCGTTGGGTTTGAACACTGAAGCTTTCTTT.

This clonotype was detected ten times or more. The chain links TRBV7-2 to TRBJ2-3, with 13 bases fitting TRBD2. Germline V gene data show CDR1 as SGHTA and CDR2 as FQGNSA. The junction had 7 bases not matched to a gene; V was cut back by 6 bases and J by 4 bases. This CDR3 has 16 amino acids. This CDR3 is CASRPPGTSGADTQYF. As DNA, the CDR3 is TGTGCCAGCAGACCGCCCGGGACTAGCGGGGCAGATACGCAGTATTTT.

This clonotype showed up just a few times. The CDR3 bases are TGTGCCACCAGTGATTTGCGCGCTGGTTACAATGAGCAGTTCTTC. It codes for CATSDLRAGYNEQFF. The chain links TRBV24-1 to TRBJ2-1; D gene uncertain. Germline lookup yields CDR1 KGHDR and CDR2 SFDVKD. The V end was cut by 0 bases, the J end by 4 bases, with 9 bases between. The CDR3 consists of 15 residues.

This clonotype came up many times. The chain is built from TRBV9 and TRBJ2-6, with D possibly TRBD1 on 6 matching bases. CDR3 length equals 16 residues. The V gene's germline CDR1 is SGDLS and CDR2 YYNGEE. The ends were cut back, 2 bases at V and 0 bases at J, with 9 bases in the middle. CDR3 protein: CASSVGAPSGANVLTF. CDR3 sequence (DNA): TGTGCCAGCAGCGTGGGGGCACCCTCTGGGGCCAACGTCCTGACTTTC.